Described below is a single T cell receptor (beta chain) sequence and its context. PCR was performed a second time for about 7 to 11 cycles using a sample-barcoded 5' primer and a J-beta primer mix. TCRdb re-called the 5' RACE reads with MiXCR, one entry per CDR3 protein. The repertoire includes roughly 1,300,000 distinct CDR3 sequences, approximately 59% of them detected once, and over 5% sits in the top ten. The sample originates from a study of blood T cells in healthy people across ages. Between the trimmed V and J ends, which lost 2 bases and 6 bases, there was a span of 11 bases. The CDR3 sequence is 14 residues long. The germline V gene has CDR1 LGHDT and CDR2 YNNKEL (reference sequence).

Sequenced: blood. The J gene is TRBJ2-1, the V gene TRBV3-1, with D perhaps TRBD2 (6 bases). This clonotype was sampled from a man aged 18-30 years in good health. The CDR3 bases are TGTGCCAGCAGCCAATTTCGGGAGTTCAATGAGCAGTTCTTC. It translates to CASSQFREFNEQFF.